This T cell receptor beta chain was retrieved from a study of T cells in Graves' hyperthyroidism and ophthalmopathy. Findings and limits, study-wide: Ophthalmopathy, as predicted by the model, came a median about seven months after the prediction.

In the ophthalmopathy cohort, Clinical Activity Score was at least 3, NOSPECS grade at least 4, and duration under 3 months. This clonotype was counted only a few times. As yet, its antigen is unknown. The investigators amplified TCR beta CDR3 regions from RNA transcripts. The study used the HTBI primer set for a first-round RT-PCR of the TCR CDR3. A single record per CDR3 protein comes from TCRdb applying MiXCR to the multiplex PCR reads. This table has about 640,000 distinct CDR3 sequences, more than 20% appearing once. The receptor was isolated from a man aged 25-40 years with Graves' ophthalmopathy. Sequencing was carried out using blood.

DNA for the CDR3: TGCAGTGCTAGGGGACTGGGCAATCAGCCCCAGCATTTT. Translated, it gives CSARGLGNQPQHF. The chain has TRBV20-1 and TRBJ1-5, with a weak D call TRBD1 (5 bases). This CDR3 is 13 amino acids long. Germline V gene lookup returns CDR1 DFQATT and CDR2 SNEGSKA (reference sequence). Trimming pared 3 bases from V and 2 bases from J, leaving 8 bases between.